The present TCR beta chain was sequenced within a study of T cells in Graves' hyperthyroidism and ophthalmopathy. Study conclusions and caveats: In the blood, most expanded thyroid clonotypes above 0.001 appeared as well.

Notes on this clonotype: No antigen is known for it.

What was amplified from RNA transcripts were TCR beta CDR3 regions. The HTBI set primed first-round TCR CDR3 RT-PCR. TCRdb itself ran the multiplex PCR reads through MiXCR, one entry per CDR3 protein. Of hundreds of thousands of distinct CDR3 sequences listed, more than 45% were seen once; the top ten hold about 7.9%. This CDR3 is 16 amino acids long. Germline V CDR1 and CDR2: LNHDA, SQIVND (reference sequence). The V end lost 6 bases, the J end lost 0 bases, and 14 bases lay between the germline ends. It was considered stable Graves' hyperthyroidism when ophthalmopathy did not progress within 18 months.

Sequencing was done on a sample of peripheral blood or thyroid tissue (not recorded which). The chain is built from TRBV19 and TRBJ1-4, with D perhaps matching TRBD1 (6 bases). The TCR sequence derives from a woman younger than 35 with Graves' hyperthyroidism. DNA of the CDR3: TGTGCCAGTAGGCGGGGGCCGGTTGCAACTAATGAAAAACTGTTTTTT. This translates into CASRRGPVATNEKLFF.